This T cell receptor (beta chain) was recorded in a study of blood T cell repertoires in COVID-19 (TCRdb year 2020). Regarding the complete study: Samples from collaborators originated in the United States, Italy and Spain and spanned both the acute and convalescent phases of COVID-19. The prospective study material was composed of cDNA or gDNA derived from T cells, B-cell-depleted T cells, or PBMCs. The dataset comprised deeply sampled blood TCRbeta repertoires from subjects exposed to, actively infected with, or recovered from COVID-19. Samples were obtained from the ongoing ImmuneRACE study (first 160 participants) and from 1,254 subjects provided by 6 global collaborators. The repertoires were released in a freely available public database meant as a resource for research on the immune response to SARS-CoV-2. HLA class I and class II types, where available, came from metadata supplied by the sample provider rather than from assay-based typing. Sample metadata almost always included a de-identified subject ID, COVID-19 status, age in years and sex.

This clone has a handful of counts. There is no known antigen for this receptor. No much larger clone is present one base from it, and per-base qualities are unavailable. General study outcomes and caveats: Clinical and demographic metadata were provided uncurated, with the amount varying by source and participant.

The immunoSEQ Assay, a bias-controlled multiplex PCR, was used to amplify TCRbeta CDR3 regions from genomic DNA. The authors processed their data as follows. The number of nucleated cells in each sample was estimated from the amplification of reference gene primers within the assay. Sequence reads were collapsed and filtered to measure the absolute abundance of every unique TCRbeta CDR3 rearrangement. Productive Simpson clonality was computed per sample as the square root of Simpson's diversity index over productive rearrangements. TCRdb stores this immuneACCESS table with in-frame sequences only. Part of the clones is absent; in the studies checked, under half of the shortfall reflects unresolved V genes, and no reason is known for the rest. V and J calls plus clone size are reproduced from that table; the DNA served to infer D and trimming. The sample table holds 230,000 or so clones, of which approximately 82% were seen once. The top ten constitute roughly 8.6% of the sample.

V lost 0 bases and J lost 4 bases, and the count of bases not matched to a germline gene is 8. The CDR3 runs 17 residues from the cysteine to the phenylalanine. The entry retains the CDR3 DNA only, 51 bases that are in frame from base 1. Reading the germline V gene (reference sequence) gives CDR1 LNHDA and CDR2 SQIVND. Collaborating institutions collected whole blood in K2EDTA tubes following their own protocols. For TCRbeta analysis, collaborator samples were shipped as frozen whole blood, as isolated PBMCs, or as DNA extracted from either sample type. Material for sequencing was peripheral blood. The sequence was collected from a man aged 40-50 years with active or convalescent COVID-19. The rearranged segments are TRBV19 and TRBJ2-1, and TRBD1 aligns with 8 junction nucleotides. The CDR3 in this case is CASSIDAAGGGYNEQFF. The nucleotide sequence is TGTGCCAGTAGTATAGATGCTGCAGGGGGCGGGTACAATGAGCAGTTCTTC. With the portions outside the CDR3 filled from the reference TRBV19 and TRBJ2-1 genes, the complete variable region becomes DGGITQSPKYLFRKEGQNVTLSCEQNLNHDAMYWYRQDPGQGLRLIYYSQIVNDFQKGDIAEGYSVSREKKESFPLTVTSAQKNPTAFYLCASSIDAAGGGYNEQFFGPGTRLTVL.